This T cell receptor beta chain was observed in a study of blood T cell repertoires in COVID-19. Study-wide background: T cells, B-cell-depleted T cells, or PBMCs provided the cDNA or gDNA that served as material.

Clones were sequenced by immunoSEQ multiplex PCR, and TCRdb holds only the in-frame ones, with some missing. Of under 450,000 clones in the sample, roughly 80% were seen once. Per the germline V gene, CDR1 is SGHRS and CDR2 is YFSETQ. This CDR3 comprises 16 residues. Trimming at V came to 4 bases and at J to 7 bases, leaving 17 bases not matched to a gene. The rearrangement joins TRBV5-1 to TRBJ2-7; TRBD2 matches at 7 bases. This TCR came from a woman in her forties or fifties who had recovered from COVID-19. Sequencing was performed on PBMCs or T cells enriched from blood (not recorded which). CDR3 bases: TGCGCCAGCAGCACCCTCCCTGGGGGGGAGGGTACAGAGCAGTACTTC. Its translation: CASSTLPGGEGTEQYF.